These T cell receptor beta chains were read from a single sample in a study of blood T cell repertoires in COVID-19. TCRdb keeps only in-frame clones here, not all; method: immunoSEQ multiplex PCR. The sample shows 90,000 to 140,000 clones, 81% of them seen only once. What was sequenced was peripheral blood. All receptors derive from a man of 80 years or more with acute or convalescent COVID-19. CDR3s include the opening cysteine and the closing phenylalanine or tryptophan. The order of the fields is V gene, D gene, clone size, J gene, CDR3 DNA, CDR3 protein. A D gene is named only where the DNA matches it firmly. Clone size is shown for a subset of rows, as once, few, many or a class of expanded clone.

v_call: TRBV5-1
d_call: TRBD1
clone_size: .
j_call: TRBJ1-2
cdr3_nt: TGCGCCAGCAGCTTCAGGGGGTCTAGGGGCTACACCTTC
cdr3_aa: CASSFRGSRGYTF

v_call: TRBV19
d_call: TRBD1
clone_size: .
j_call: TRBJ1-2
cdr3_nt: TGTGCCAGTAGTCTCGGACAGGGTAACTATGGCTACACCTTC
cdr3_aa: CASSLGQGNYGYTF

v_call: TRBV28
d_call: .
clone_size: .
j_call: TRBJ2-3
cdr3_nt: TGTGCCAGCAGTTTTCGCGGGCGCACAGATACGCAGTATTTT
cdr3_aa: CASSFRGRTDTQYF

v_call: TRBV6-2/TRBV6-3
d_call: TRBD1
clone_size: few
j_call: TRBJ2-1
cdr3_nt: TGTGCCAGCTGCCGGGACAGCTACAATGAGCAGTTCTTC
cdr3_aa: CASCRDSYNEQFF

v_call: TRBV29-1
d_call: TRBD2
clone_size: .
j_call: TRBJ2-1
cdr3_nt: TGCAGCGTTGAAGATCCCAGCGGGAGAGTCGGAGAGCAGTTCTTC
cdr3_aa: CSVEDPSGRVGEQFF

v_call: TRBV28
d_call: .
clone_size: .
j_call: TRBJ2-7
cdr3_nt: TGTGCCACTACAGAGCTCTACGAGCAGTACTTC
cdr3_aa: CATTELYEQYF

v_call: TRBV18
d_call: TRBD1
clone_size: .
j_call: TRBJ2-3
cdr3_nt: TGTGCCAGCTCCTCGGACAGGCGAGATACGCAGTATTTT
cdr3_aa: CASSSDRRDTQYF

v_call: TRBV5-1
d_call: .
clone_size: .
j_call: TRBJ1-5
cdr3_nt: TGCGCCAGCAGCTTGTACGGAGGGGACAATCAGCCCCAGCATTTT
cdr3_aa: CASSLYGGDNQPQHF

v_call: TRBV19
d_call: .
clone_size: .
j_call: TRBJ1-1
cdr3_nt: TGTGCCAGTTCGAAGTCCGGCGGCACTGAAGCTTTCTTT
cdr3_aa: CASSKSGGTEAFF

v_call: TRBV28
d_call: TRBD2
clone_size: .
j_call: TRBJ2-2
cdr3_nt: TGTGCCAGCACCGCCCCGGAGGGAGGGCCGGGCACCGGGGAGCTGTTTTTT
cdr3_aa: CASTAPEGGPGTGELFF

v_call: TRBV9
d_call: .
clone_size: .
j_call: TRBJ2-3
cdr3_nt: TGTGCCAGCAGCGTTGACAGTACTAGCACAGATACGCAGTATTTT
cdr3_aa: CASSVDSTSTDTQYF

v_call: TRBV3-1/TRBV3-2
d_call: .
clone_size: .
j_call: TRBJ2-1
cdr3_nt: TGTGCCAGCAGTCAGGGACACCGTAACTACAATGAGCAGTTCTTC
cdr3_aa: CASSQGHRNYNEQFF

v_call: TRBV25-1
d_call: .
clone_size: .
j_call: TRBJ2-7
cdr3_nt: TGTGCCAGCAGTGAAGGCGGGACGGGCTCCTACGAGCAGTACTTC
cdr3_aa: CASSEGGTGSYEQYF

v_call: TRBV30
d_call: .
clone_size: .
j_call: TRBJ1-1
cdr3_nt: TGTGCCTGGAGTACAAACACTGAAGCTTTCTTT
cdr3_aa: CAWSTNTEAFF

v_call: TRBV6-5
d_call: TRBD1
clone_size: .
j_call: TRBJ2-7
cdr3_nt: TGTGCCAGCAGGACAGGGGACTACGAGCAGTACTTC
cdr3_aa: CASRTGDYEQYF

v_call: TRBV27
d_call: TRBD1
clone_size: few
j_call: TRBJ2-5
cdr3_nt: TGTGCCAGCAGTGTCACTACAGGGGGCCGGATCGAGACCCAGTACTTC
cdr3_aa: CASSVTTGGRIETQYF

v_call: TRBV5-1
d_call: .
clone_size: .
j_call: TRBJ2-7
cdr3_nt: TGCGCCAGCAGCTTGACAGGTTCCTTCTTCTACGAGCAGTACTTC
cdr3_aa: CASSLTGSFFYEQYF

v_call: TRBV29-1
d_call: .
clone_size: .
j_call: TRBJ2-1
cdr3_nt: TGCAGCGCCAGAAGCTCCTACAATGAGCAGTTCTTC
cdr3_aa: CSARSSYNEQFF

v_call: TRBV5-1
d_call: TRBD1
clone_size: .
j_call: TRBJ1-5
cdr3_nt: TGCGCCAGCAGCCCCGGGACAGGGGTTGATCAGCCCCAGCATTTT
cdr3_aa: CASSPGTGVDQPQHF

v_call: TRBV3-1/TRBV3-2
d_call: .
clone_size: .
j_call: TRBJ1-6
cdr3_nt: TGTGCCAGCAGCCACTCAGGTTCACCCCTCCACTTT
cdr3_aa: CASSHSGSPLHF

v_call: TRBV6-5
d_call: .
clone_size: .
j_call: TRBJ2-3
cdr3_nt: TGTGCCAGCCGGTACGCTACTAGCACAGATACGCAGTATTTT
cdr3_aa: CASRYATSTDTQYF

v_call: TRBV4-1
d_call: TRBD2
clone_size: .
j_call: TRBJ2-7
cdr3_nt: TGCGCCAGCAGCCAATCAACTAGCGGGAGGGTATACGAGCAGTACTTC
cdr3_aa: CASSQSTSGRVYEQYF